Reported below is one T cell receptor beta chain. Its target is not known. RNA extraction and reverse transcription yielded cDNA as sequencing template. Assay: immunoSEQ multiplex PCR; the TCRdb copy retains only in-frame clones and omits some. There are about 20,000 clones in the sample; roughly 60% occur only once, and less than 5.5% lies in the top ten. CD4+ cells underwent sorting into CD25+CD127- cells for roughly 5 patients. Peripheral blood and lesional scalp punch biopsies came from alopecia areata patients. The source of the sample is a study of CD8+ T cells in alopecia areata. Broader study findings: Normal scalp had lower clonality than lesional scalp, with alopecia totalis/universalis lesions showing this most strongly.

The CDR3 sequence is 12 residues long. The ends were cut back, 3 bases at V and 7 bases at J, with 10 bases in the middle. Germline lookup yields CDR1 SGHRS and CDR2 YFSETQ. The sequenced material came from CD4+ Tregs sorted from blood. This TCR derives from a human donor with alopecia areata. The chain combines TRBV5-1 with TRBJ1-2; D may be TRBD1 (5 bases). CDR3 amino acids: CASSYQGAGYTF. In DNA form, the CDR3 reads TGCGCCAGCAGCTATCAAGGGGCTGGCTACACCTTC.